This TCR beta chain is drawn from a study of CD8 T cells in ankylosing spondylitis. This CDR3 has 14 amino acids. V was shortened by 7 bases and J by 6 bases, with 20 bases between the two germline ends. CDR1 is SQVTM, CDR2 ANQGSEA, per germline. One entry per CDR3 protein results from TCRdb running MiXCR on the 5' RACE reads. Of 200,000 or so distinct CDR3 sequences listed, around 24% were seen once; the top ten hold 5% to 8%. Sequenced: blood, either unsorted or a sorted T cell fraction (not recorded which). The chain employs TRBV29-1 and TRBJ2-3, with TRBD1 as a possible D gene (5 bases). The receptor was derived from a male donor with ankylosing spondylitis or in good health (not recorded which). The DNA for the CDR3 is TGCAGCGCTGCTCCGCCTACAGGCATGGATACGCAGTATTTT. Residues: CSAAPPTGMDTQYF.